The clone carrying this T cell receptor (beta chain) has at least ten counts. The sample originates from a study of T cells in Graves' hyperthyroidism and ophthalmopathy. Diagnosing involved the use of clinical symptoms, serum thyroxine and TRAb, thyroid ultrasound and orbital computed tomography. TCR beta CDR3 regions were amplified from RNA. During a first-round RT-PCR of the TCR CDR3, the HTBI primer set was used. TCRdb re-called the multiplex PCR reads with MiXCR, one entry per CDR3 protein. The sample holds more than 500,000 distinct CDR3 sequences; roughly 16% are singletons and the top ten take about 3.8%. Germline V gene data show CDR1 as SQVTM and CDR2 as ANQGSEA. The CDR3 length is 12 residues. V lost 6 bases and J 4 bases, leaving 11 bases between the germline ends.

This clonotype was obtained from a woman aged 30 to 39 with Graves' hyperthyroidism. Sequenced: blood. The chain carries TRBV29-1 and TRBJ2-3; D is ambiguous. In DNA form, the CDR3 reads TGCAGCGTCCCGGTTGGGGCAGATACGCAGTATTTT. This sequence encodes CSVPVGADTQYF.